Below, 2 T cell receptor beta chains from the same sample are listed, as sequenced in a study of blood T cell repertoires in COVID-19. Repertoires were generated with immunoSEQ multiplex PCR, while TCRdb's copy carries only in-frame clones and drops some. The sample includes approximately 75,000 clones, approximately 86% of them seen just once. The sequencing input was peripheral blood. All receptors come from a man aged 80 or over with COVID-19, enrolled during active disease.

This clone was picked up a small number of times. V and J are TRBV25-1 and TRBJ1-2; perhaps TRBD1 as D (5 bases). Deletions cut 1 base from V and 2 bases from J, with 8 bases between. Germline loops: CDR1 MGHDK, CDR2 SYGVNS. The length of the CDR3 is 14 residues. This CDR3 is CASSEFGGNYGYTF. CDR3 in DNA: TGTGCCAGCAGTGAATTTGGGGGGAACTATGGCTACACCTTC.

With respect to this clone: This sample includes further DNA sequences coding for the same CDR3. The chain employs TRBV6-5 and TRBJ2-7; TRBD1 might be the D (6 bases). Trimming pared 7 bases from V and 0 bases from J, leaving 13 bases between. Germline CDR1 is MNHEY and CDR2 is SVGAGI. The CDR3 runs 14 residues. CDR3 nucleotide sequence: TGTGCCAGCAATTCAGGACAGAGCTCCTACGAGCAGTACTTC. The encoded protein is CASNSGQSSYEQYF.